These T cell receptor beta chains were read from a single sample in a study of T cells in localized non-small cell lung cancer. Only in-frame clones appear in the TCRdb table, and some are missing; sequencing was by immunoSEQ multiplex PCR. Here the sample spans around 25,000 clones, approximately 83% being singletons. Sequences were derived from peripheral blood, sampled before any cancer treatment. These TCRs come from a male donor at least 60 years old with stage II squamous cell lung carcinoma. The CDR3 runs from the conserved cysteine through the conserved F or W. D genes are given only for firm matches. Rows give clone size only sometimes, using once, few, many, or a class for an expanded clone.

abundance: once
j_gene: TRBJ2-6
d_gene: TRBD2
v_gene: TRBV5-1
CDR3nt: TGCGCCAGCAGCTTGGATGCGGGGGTAGGGGCCAACGTCCTGACTTTC
CDR3aa: CASSLDAGVGANVLTF

abundance: NA
j_gene: TRBJ2-7
d_gene: NA
v_gene: TRBV27
CDR3nt: TGTGCCAGCAGAGGAGGGGGCTACGAGCAGTACTTC
CDR3aa: CASRGGGYEQYF

abundance: NA
j_gene: TRBJ1-6
d_gene: NA
v_gene: TRBV7-8
CDR3nt: TGTGCCAGCAGCTCCCAGGTCACACTTGTCTCACCCCTCCACTTT
CDR3aa: CASSSQVTLVSPLHF

abundance: NA
j_gene: TRBJ1-6
d_gene: NA
v_gene: TRBV7-6
CDR3nt: TGTGCCAGCAGCTTAACAGAAAATAATTCACCCCTCCACTTT
CDR3aa: CASSLTENNSPLHF

abundance: once
j_gene: TRBJ2-7
d_gene: NA
v_gene: TRBV10-3
CDR3nt: TGTGCCATCAGTGAGTCAAAGGGCTCCTACGAGCAGTACTTC
CDR3aa: CAISESKGSYEQYF

abundance: NA
j_gene: TRBJ2-5
d_gene: NA
v_gene: TRBV11-1
CDR3nt: TGTGCCAGCAGCTTGGGTAGCGTGGAGACCCAGTACTTC
CDR3aa: CASSLGSVETQYF

abundance: NA
j_gene: TRBJ1-2
d_gene: NA
v_gene: TRBV29-1
CDR3nt: TGCAGCGTTTCTACAGACTATGGCTACACCTTC
CDR3aa: CSVSTDYGYTF

abundance: once
j_gene: TRBJ2-2
d_gene: NA
v_gene: TRBV27
CDR3nt: TGTGCCAGCAGTTCAGGCGGCACCGGGGAGCTGTTTTTT
CDR3aa: CASSSGGTGELFF

abundance: NA
j_gene: TRBJ1-1
d_gene: TRBD1
v_gene: TRBV5-4
CDR3nt: TGTGCCAGCAGCCCCAGACAGGGGGTGAACACTGAAGCTTTCTTT
CDR3aa: CASSPRQGVNTEAFF

abundance: NA
j_gene: TRBJ2-3
d_gene: TRBD2
v_gene: TRBV29-1
CDR3nt: TGCAGCGGGGTAGCGGGGGGACCCACAGATACGCAGTATTTT
CDR3aa: CSGVAGGPTDTQYF

abundance: NA
j_gene: TRBJ1-3
d_gene: NA
v_gene: TRBV7-2
CDR3nt: TGTGCCAGCAGCCTGCATGTTGGAAACACCATATATTTT
CDR3aa: CASSLHVGNTIYF

abundance: NA
j_gene: TRBJ2-2
d_gene: NA
v_gene: TRBV7-2
CDR3nt: TGTGCCAGCAGCTACCACACCGGGGAGCTGTTTTTT
CDR3aa: CASSYHTGELFF

abundance: NA
j_gene: TRBJ1-4
d_gene: TRBD1
v_gene: TRBV7-2
CDR3nt: TGTGCCAGCAGCCCGGACAGGGACGAAAAACTGTTTTTT
CDR3aa: CASSPDRDEKLFF

abundance: NA
j_gene: TRBJ1-6
d_gene: NA
v_gene: TRBV4-2
CDR3nt: TGTGCCAGCAGCCAAGACCGGGACACGGATTCACCCCTCCACTTT
CDR3aa: CASSQDRDTDSPLHF

abundance: NA
j_gene: TRBJ1-2
d_gene: TRBD1
v_gene: TRBV7-2
CDR3nt: TGTGCCAGCAGCTTAGACAACAGGGGGCCAGCTGGCTACACCTTC
CDR3aa: CASSLDNRGPAGYTF

abundance: NA
j_gene: TRBJ2-7
d_gene: TRBD1
v_gene: TRBV13
CDR3nt: TGTGCCAGCAGCTCAGAAGGGCAGGGGGCGCCATCCCCCTACGAGCAGTACTTC
CDR3aa: CASSSEGQGAPSPYEQYF

abundance: NA
j_gene: TRBJ2-5
d_gene: NA
v_gene: TRBV5-4
CDR3nt: TGTGCCAGCAGCCAAGGATCGGGGGCTCCAGAGACCCAGTACTTC
CDR3aa: CASSQGSGAPETQYF

abundance: NA
j_gene: TRBJ2-2
d_gene: TRBD2
v_gene: TRBV2
CDR3nt: TGTGCCAGCAGTTCGGGGGGGCGATACACCGGGGAGCTGTTTTTT
CDR3aa: CASSSGGRYTGELFF

abundance: NA
j_gene: TRBJ2-7
d_gene: NA
v_gene: TRBV6-5
CDR3nt: TGTGCCAGCAGTTACGGGTCAGGGTTCGAGCAGTACTTC
CDR3aa: CASSYGSGFEQYF

abundance: NA
j_gene: TRBJ1-4
d_gene: NA
v_gene: TRBV5-1
CDR3nt: TGCGCCAGCAGCTTGGGACAGTCCCGCGGTGGTAATGAAAAACTGTTTTTT
CDR3aa: CASSLGQSRGGNEKLFF

abundance: NA
j_gene: TRBJ1-2
d_gene: NA
v_gene: TRBV5-1
CDR3nt: TGCGCCAGCAGCTTGGGACAGCTTAACTATGGCTACACCTTC
CDR3aa: CASSLGQLNYGYTF

abundance: NA
j_gene: TRBJ2-3
d_gene: NA
v_gene: TRBV12-5
CDR3nt: TGTGCTAGTGCTCGAGACAGGACAGATACGCAGTATTTT
CDR3aa: CASARDRTDTQYF

abundance: once
j_gene: TRBJ2-2
d_gene: NA
v_gene: TRBV7-3
CDR3nt: TGTGCCAGCAGCCCCTATGCGACCGGGGAGCTGTTTTTT
CDR3aa: CASSPYATGELFF

abundance: few
j_gene: TRBJ1-1
d_gene: NA
v_gene: TRBV5-6
CDR3nt: TGTGCCAGCAGCTTGGTAGGAGGCGGGGCAGAGAACACTGAAGCTTTCTTT
CDR3aa: CASSLVGGGAENTEAFF

abundance: NA
j_gene: TRBJ1-6
d_gene: NA
v_gene: TRBV14
CDR3nt: TGTGCCAGCAGCCAAGAGACAGGCAATTCACCCCTCCACTTT
CDR3aa: CASSQETGNSPLHF

abundance: NA
j_gene: TRBJ1-4
d_gene: NA
v_gene: TRBV7-2
CDR3nt: TGTGCCAGCAGCCGACAGGCCCGGGGTGAAAAACTGTTTTTT
CDR3aa: CASSRQARGEKLFF

abundance: few
j_gene: TRBJ1-5
d_gene: NA
v_gene: TRBV28
CDR3nt: TGTGCCAGCAGTAGGCGGACGGATGGAGGTCAGCCCCAGCATTTT
CDR3aa: CASSRRTDGGQPQHF

abundance: NA
j_gene: TRBJ1-2
d_gene: NA
v_gene: TRBV7-2
CDR3nt: TGTGCCAGCAGCTTAGGTAGCTCAGGGCCCCAGGGCTACACCTTC
CDR3aa: CASSLGSSGPQGYTF

abundance: NA
j_gene: TRBJ1-5
d_gene: NA
v_gene: TRBV5-6
CDR3nt: TGTGCCAGCAGCTTGGGGGGGCGGTGGGCCAATCAGCCCCAGCATTTT
CDR3aa: CASSLGGRWANQPQHF

abundance: NA
j_gene: TRBJ1-4
d_gene: NA
v_gene: TRBV5-5
CDR3nt: TGTGCCAGCAGCCTCCGCCTCATGGCCATTTCTAATGAAAAACTGTTTTTT
CDR3aa: CASSLRLMAISNEKLFF

abundance: NA
j_gene: TRBJ2-7
d_gene: NA
v_gene: TRBV29-1
CDR3nt: TGCAGCGTTGAGGGGCCGAGGGGGAGCGAGCAGTACTTC
CDR3aa: CSVEGPRGSEQYF

abundance: NA
j_gene: TRBJ2-5
d_gene: NA
v_gene: TRBV27
CDR3nt: TGTGCCAGCAGCCCAAGGTCAACTCAAGAGACCCAGTACTTC
CDR3aa: CASSPRSTQETQYF

abundance: NA
j_gene: TRBJ1-1
d_gene: TRBD1
v_gene: TRBV2
CDR3nt: TGTGCCAGCAGTGAAGGACAGGGGACTGAAGCTTTCTTT
CDR3aa: CASSEGQGTEAFF

abundance: NA
j_gene: TRBJ2-3
d_gene: TRBD1
v_gene: TRBV5-1
CDR3nt: TGCGCCAGCAGCCCGGGACAGGGCGGTGATACGCAGTATTTT
CDR3aa: CASSPGQGGDTQYF

abundance: NA
j_gene: TRBJ1-3
d_gene: NA
v_gene: TRBV28
CDR3nt: TGTGCCAGCAGTTTCCTGGGCAGCTCTGGAAACACCATATATTTT
CDR3aa: CASSFLGSSGNTIYF

abundance: NA
j_gene: TRBJ1-4
d_gene: NA
v_gene: TRBV29-1
CDR3nt: TGCAGCGCGGGGGCCGGGCCCCATAATGAAAAACTGTTTTTT
CDR3aa: CSAGAGPHNEKLFF

abundance: few
j_gene: TRBJ1-5
d_gene: NA
v_gene: TRBV27
CDR3nt: TGTGCCAGCAGCCTATATACTAATCAGCCCCAGCATTTT
CDR3aa: CASSLYTNQPQHF

abundance: NA
j_gene: TRBJ2-2
d_gene: NA
v_gene: TRBV6-1
CDR3nt: TGTGCCAGCAGGGGGGCCGGGGAGCTGTTTTTT
CDR3aa: CASRGAGELFF

abundance: NA
j_gene: TRBJ1-4
d_gene: TRBD1
v_gene: TRBV27
CDR3nt: TGTGCCAGCAGCTTGTCCGGGACAGGGGGCGCGAGAGGTGAAAAACTGTTTTTT
CDR3aa: CASSLSGTGGARGEKLFF

abundance: NA
j_gene: TRBJ2-2
d_gene: NA
v_gene: TRBV5-5
CDR3nt: TGTGCCAGCAGCTTTCGGGGGACCGGGGAGCTGTTTTTT
CDR3aa: CASSFRGTGELFF

abundance: NA
j_gene: TRBJ2-7
d_gene: NA
v_gene: TRBV19
CDR3nt: TGTGCCAGTAGTCCGCGAGAAGGTAGCGAGCAGTACTTC
CDR3aa: CASSPREGSEQYF

abundance: NA
j_gene: TRBJ2-1
d_gene: TRBD1
v_gene: TRBV7-8
CDR3nt: TGTGCCAGCAGCCAGGAGAGTAGGACAGGTTCCTACAATGAGCAGTTCTTC
CDR3aa: CASSQESRTGSYNEQFF

abundance: NA
j_gene: TRBJ2-1
d_gene: TRBD1
v_gene: TRBV5-1
CDR3nt: TGCGCCAGCAGCATGACAGGGGGTGAATACAATGAGCAGTTCTTC
CDR3aa: CASSMTGGEYNEQFF

abundance: NA
j_gene: TRBJ2-7
d_gene: TRBD1
v_gene: TRBV19
CDR3nt: TGTGCCAGTAGTAGCGGTCGGACAGGTGGGACCTACGAGCAGTACTTC
CDR3aa: CASSSGRTGGTYEQYF

abundance: NA
j_gene: TRBJ1-5
d_gene: TRBD1
v_gene: TRBV18
CDR3nt: TGTGCCAGCTCACCAGGGACAGGGAATCAGCCCCAGCATTTT
CDR3aa: CASSPGTGNQPQHF

abundance: NA
j_gene: TRBJ2-3
d_gene: TRBD2
v_gene: TRBV27
CDR3nt: TGTGCCAGCAGTCCCTCCCTAGCGGGAATGGATACGCAGTATTTT
CDR3aa: CASSPSLAGMDTQYF

abundance: NA
j_gene: TRBJ2-1
d_gene: TRBD1
v_gene: TRBV18
CDR3nt: TGTGCCAGCTCACTGGCCCTCGGGACAGCTCACAATGAGCAGTTCTTC
CDR3aa: CASSLALGTAHNEQFF

abundance: NA
j_gene: TRBJ1-2
d_gene: TRBD1
v_gene: TRBV4-3
CDR3nt: TGCGCCAGCAGCCAAGATAATGGGGGGACAGCCTATGGCTACACCTTC
CDR3aa: CASSQDNGGTAYGYTF

abundance: NA
j_gene: TRBJ1-2
d_gene: NA
v_gene: TRBV4-1
CDR3nt: TGCGCCAGCAGCCAAGATACAGGGGGCTACACCTTC
CDR3aa: CASSQDTGGYTF

abundance: NA
j_gene: TRBJ2-1
d_gene: NA
v_gene: TRBV7-9
CDR3nt: TGTGCCAGCAGCTTAGCGGAGGGGGGCGGTGAGCAGTTCTTC
CDR3aa: CASSLAEGGGEQFF

abundance: NA
j_gene: TRBJ2-7
d_gene: NA
v_gene: TRBV19
CDR3nt: TGTGCCAGTAGTCCTACAGTTACTTACTACGAGCAGTACTTC
CDR3aa: CASSPTVTYYEQYF

abundance: NA
j_gene: TRBJ1-2
d_gene: NA
v_gene: TRBV28
CDR3nt: TGTGCCAGCAGTTCATCGACCAGGCGGTATGGCTACACCTTC
CDR3aa: CASSSSTRRYGYTF

abundance: NA
j_gene: TRBJ2-1
d_gene: NA
v_gene: TRBV6-1
CDR3nt: TGTGCCAGCAGCGTAAGCGGGCTTACCTACAATGAGCAGTTCTTC
CDR3aa: CASSVSGLTYNEQFF